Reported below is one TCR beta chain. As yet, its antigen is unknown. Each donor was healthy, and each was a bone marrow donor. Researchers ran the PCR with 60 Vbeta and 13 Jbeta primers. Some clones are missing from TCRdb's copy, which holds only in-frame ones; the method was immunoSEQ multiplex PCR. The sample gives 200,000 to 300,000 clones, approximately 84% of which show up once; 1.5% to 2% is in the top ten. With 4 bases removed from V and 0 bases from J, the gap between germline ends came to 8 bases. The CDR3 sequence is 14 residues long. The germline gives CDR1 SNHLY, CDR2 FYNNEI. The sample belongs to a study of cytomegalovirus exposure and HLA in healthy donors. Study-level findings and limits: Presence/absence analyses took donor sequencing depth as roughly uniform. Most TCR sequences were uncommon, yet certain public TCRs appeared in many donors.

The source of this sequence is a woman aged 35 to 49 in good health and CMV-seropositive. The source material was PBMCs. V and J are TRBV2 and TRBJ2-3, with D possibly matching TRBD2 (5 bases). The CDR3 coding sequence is TGTGCCAGCAGTGTTTGGACTAGCACAGATACGCAGTATTTT. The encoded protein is CASSVWTSTDTQYF.